This TCR beta chain is drawn from a study of beta chain features in type 1 diabetes. This clone was counted a few times. Its cognate antigen is unknown. J was trimmed by 0 bases and V by 4 bases; bases with no gene match: 7. The CDR3 is 17 residues long. Per the germline V gene, CDR1 is SGHDT and CDR2 is YYEEEE. Study findings and constraints: The cDNA sequencing approach could over-represent high-TCR-expressing cells. A pattern of fewer insertions and more deletions at VDJ junctions was seen in type 1 diabetes patients.

Reverse transcribing all isolated RNA meant expressed TCRB transcripts were sequenced. For naive, central memory and regulatory T cell samples, reads averaged roughly 3.6 million. The assay was immunoSEQ multiplex PCR, and TCRdb's table has in-frame clones only and misses some. The data hold 810,000 or so clones, with roughly 15% observed a single time. One heparinised draw, averaging roughly 100 mL, was taken per donor. V is TRBV5-6 and J is TRBJ1-5, with 10 nucleotides matching TRBD1. The clonotype originates from a woman between 18 and 29 years old in good health. What was sequenced was naive CD4+ T cells from blood. The CDR3 loop is CASSNRRTGGSNQPQHF. The DNA for the CDR3 is TGTGCCAGCAGCAATCGTCGGACAGGGGGTAGCAATCAGCCCCAGCATTTT. The complete variable domain, with remaining parts taken from reference TRBV5-6 and TRBJ1-5, reads DAGVTQSPTHLIKTRGQQVTLRCSPKSGHDTVSWYQQALGQGPQFIFQYYEEEERQRGNFPDRFSGHQFPNYSSELNVNALLLGDSALYLCASSNRRTGGSNQPQHFGDGTRLSIL.